One sample yielded the 32 T cell receptor beta chains listed below, sequenced in a study of T cells in localized non-small cell lung cancer (TCRdb year 2020). Libraries were made using the immunoSEQ multiplex PCR assay. Not all clones reach the TCRdb copy of this immuneACCESS table, which keeps in-frame sequences only. Checked studies attribute under half of the gap to unresolved V genes and leave the rest unexplained. This sample has about 26,000 clones in its table, and roughly 80% of those were observed once. The ten most abundant clones make up 4.1% of the sample. The sequencing here drew on peripheral blood, taken before any cancer treatment. The source is a woman between 35 and 70 years old with stage I lung adenocarcinoma.

The chain recombines TRBV28 with TRBJ2-3; TRBD2 agrees at 9 bases. Germline V lookup: CDR1 MDHEN, CDR2 SYDVKM. Trimming at V came to 2 bases and at J to 6 bases, leaving 6 bases not matched to a gene. The CDR3 consists of 15 residues. CDR3 coding DNA: TGTGCCAGCAGTTTAAAAAGCAGCGGGGGGGATACGCAGTATTTT. Its protein product is CASSLKSSGGDTQYF.

This clone showed up just a few times. The CDR3 here is CASNNPGDTGELFF. The CDR3, as DNA: TGTGCCAGTAACAACCCTGGGGACACCGGGGAGCTGTTTTTT. The chain combines TRBV19 with TRBJ2-2; D remains ambiguous. The CDR3 runs to 14 residues. Germline CDR1 is LNHDA and CDR2 is SQIVND (reference sequence). The germline V and J ends were trimmed by 7 bases and 3 bases, with 12 bases remaining between them.

The chain carries TRBV14 and TRBJ1-1; D remains ambiguous. The CDR3 is 15 amino acids. The V end lost 0 bases, the J end lost 4 bases, and 12 bases lay between the germline ends. Per the germline V gene, CDR1 is SGHDN and CDR2 is FVKESK. The CDR3 loop reads CASSQEAQRFTEAFF. CDR3 bases: TGTGCCAGCAGCCAAGAGGCACAAAGATTCACTGAAGCTTTCTTT.

The genes are TRBV5-1 and TRBJ1-2; D is possibly TRBD1 (5 bases). Germline V gene data show CDR1 as SGHRS and CDR2 as YFSETQ. Trimming removed 0 bases at V and 4 bases at J, with 10 bases between. The length of the CDR3 is 14 residues. The CDR3 loop is CASSLEGKSYGYTF. DNA for the CDR3: TGCGCCAGCAGCTTGGAGGGGAAGTCCTATGGCTACACCTTC.

This clone is medium-sized within its sample. The rearrangement links TRBV7-3 to TRBJ1-1; D not resolved. CDR1 and CDR2 from the germline V gene are SGHTA and FQGTGA. V shed 1 base and J shed 0 bases, with 9 bases lying between them. CDR3 length: 15 amino acids. The CDR3 loop reads CASSLNPGLNTEAFF. The CDR3 DNA is TGTGCCAGCAGCTTAAACCCAGGTCTGAACACTGAAGCTTTCTTT. The full variable domain, in which reference TRBV7-3 and TRBJ1-1 provide the parts outside the CDR3, is GAGVSQTPSNKVTEKGKYVELRCDPISGHTALYWYRQSLGQGPEFLIYFQGTGAADDSGLPNDRFFAVRPEGSVSTLKIQRTERGDSAVYLCASSLNPGLNTEAFFGQGTRLTVV.

The rearrangement links TRBV27 to TRBJ2-1; 8 nucleotides line up with TRBD2. The germline CDR1 and CDR2 sequences are MNHEY and SMNVEV (reference sequence). The V and J ends lost 6 bases and 8 bases, in that order; junction bases with no gene match: 12. There are 15 residues in the CDR3. The CDR3 DNA is TGTGCCAGCAGCTACAGCGGGGGTTCATGGGATGAGCAGTTCTTC. Its translation is CASSYSGGSWDEQFF.

The rearrangement joins TRBV7-2 to TRBJ2-7; 8 bases are shared with TRBD1. The CDR3 runs to 14 residues. The V gene's germline CDR1 is SGHTA and CDR2 FQGNSA. V lost 5 bases and J lost 4; bases outside the gene matches: 7. CDR3 DNA sequence: TGTGCCAGCAGCGAACCACAGGGGGTGTACGAGCAGTACTTC. This encodes CASSEPQGVYEQYF. The variable domain in full, completed from reference TRBV7-2 and TRBJ2-7, reads GAGVSQSPSNKVTEKGKDVELRCDPISGHTALYWYRQSLGQGLEFLIYFQGNSAPDKSGLPSDRFSAERTGGSVSTLTIQRTQQEDSAVYLCASSEPQGVYEQYFGPGTRLTVT.

On this clone itself: Other DNA variants within this sample encode the same CDR3. The V gene is TRBV6-5, the J gene TRBJ2-3, with D possibly TRBD1 on 5 matching bases. Germline V gene lookup returns CDR1 MNHEY and CDR2 SVGAGI. The CDR3 totals 15 residues. The ends were cut back, 0 bases at V and 1 base at J, with 8 bases in the middle. The CDR3 DNA reads TGTGCCAGCAGTTACTCCTCACAGGGCACAGATACGCAGTATTTT. This translates into CASSYSSQGTDTQYF.

V is TRBV4-3 and J is TRBJ2-7; D ambiguous. Trimming pared 4 bases from V and 3 bases from J, leaving 13 bases between. Germline values: CDR1 LGHNA, CDR2 YSLEER. The CDR3 has 14 residues. This CDR3 is CASSPSWGFYEQYF. The CDR3 region has the DNA TGCGCCAGCAGCCCTAGTTGGGGTTTCTACGAGCAGTACTTC.

This chain joins TRBV25-1 and TRBJ2-2; D remains unclear. The germline CDR1 and CDR2 sequences are MGHDK and SYGVNS. Trimming took off 3 bases at V and 3 bases at J, with 5 bases between the two ends. This CDR3 spans 13 amino acids. CDR3 coding DNA: TGTGCCAGCAGTGAGGTTTACACCGGGGAGCTGTTTTTT. It yields the protein CASSEVYTGELFF.

V and J are TRBV6-6 and TRBJ2-5; D gene uncertain. The V gene's germline CDR1 is MNHNY and CDR2 SVGAGI (reference sequence). V gave up 9 bases and J gave up 5 bases, with 10 bases separating them. The CDR3 loop spans 11 amino acids. The CDR3 region is CASSDPETQYF. In nucleotides, the CDR3 is TGTGCCAGTTCCGACCCGGAGACCCAGTACTTC.

The V call is TRBV7-2, the J call TRBJ1-5, with 9 bases aligning to TRBD1. Germline V gene sequence: CDR1 SGHTA, CDR2 FQGNSA. J lost 2 bases, V lost 0 bases, and 8 bases had no gene match. The CDR3 covers 18 residues. CDR3 region: CASSLAQGTGRGNQPQHF. The CDR3 DNA sequence: TGTGCCAGCAGCTTAGCGCAGGGGACAGGGAGAGGCAATCAGCCCCAGCATTTT. The whole variable domain, remainder taken from reference TRBV7-2 and TRBJ1-5, is GAGVSQSPSNKVTEKGKDVELRCDPISGHTALYWYRQSLGQGLEFLIYFQGNSAPDKSGLPSDRFSAERTGGSVSTLTIQRTQQEDSAVYLCASSLAQGTGRGNQPQHFGDGTRLSIL.

The chain employs TRBV28 and TRBJ2-3; D is possibly TRBD2 (6 bases). Germline values: CDR1 MDHEN, CDR2 SYDVKM. This CDR3 has 13 amino acids. V was clipped by 10 bases and J by 0 bases, with 11 bases between them. CDR3 loop: CATRGASTDTQYF. CDR3 DNA: TGTGCCACGCGCGGGGCTAGCACAGATACGCAGTATTTT.

The rearrangement links TRBV7-9 to TRBJ1-2, with unresolved D. Trimming cost V 3 bases and J 5 bases, with 10 bases left between them. The germline V gene encodes CDR1 SEHNR and CDR2 FQNEAQ (reference sequence). The CDR3 sequence is 13 residues long. The CDR3 DNA follows: TGTGCCAGCAGCTTCGAGCGAGATTATGGCTACACCTTC. This sequence encodes CASSFERDYGYTF.

The V gene is TRBV20-1, the J gene TRBJ2-1; the D is unclear. The CDR3 length is 11 residues. Germline loops: CDR1 DFQATT, CDR2 SNEGSKA (reference sequence). V lost 3 bases, J lost 10 bases, and 10 bases lay in between. In DNA form, the CDR3 reads TGCAGTGCTAGCCCTTTTGAAGAGCAGTTCTTC. As protein: CSASPFEEQFF.

The gene calls are TRBV20-1 and TRBJ1-2; D gene unclear. CDR1 is DFQATT, CDR2 SNEGSKA, per germline (reference sequence). The CDR3 loop spans 10 amino acids. V was trimmed by 4 bases and J by 5 bases, leaving 5 bases between them. The CDR3 here is CSANIYGYTF. CDR3 nucleotide sequence: TGCAGTGCTAACATTTATGGCTACACCTTC.

The CDR3 loop is CASSMGTGNEQFF. The CDR3 DNA is TGTGCCAGTAGTATGGGGACGGGAAATGAGCAGTTCTTC. This chain links TRBV19 with TRBJ2-1; D is possibly TRBD1 or TRBD2 (5 bases each). V was cut by 3 bases and J by 7 bases, with 10 bases left in between. The germline gives CDR1 LNHDA, CDR2 SQIVND (reference sequence). The CDR3 has 13 residues.

The rearrangement links TRBV7-2 to TRBJ2-1; a possible D gene is TRBD2 (7 bases). V dropped 3 bases and J dropped 7 bases, with 13 bases sitting between them. The germline V gene encodes CDR1 SGHTA and CDR2 FQGNSA. The CDR3 totals 14 residues. CDR3 sequence reads: CASSFEGEGNEQFF. CDR3 bases: TGTGCCAGCAGCTTCGAGGGGGAGGGGAATGAGCAGTTCTTC. Filled out from reference TRBV7-2 and TRBJ2-1, the complete variable domain reads GAGVSQSPSNKVTEKGKDVELRCDPISGHTALYWYRQSLGQGLEFLIYFQGNSAPDKSGLPSDRFSAERTGGSVSTLTIQRTQQEDSAVYLCASSFEGEGNEQFFGPGTRLTVL.

This chain joins TRBV2 and TRBJ1-1; D gene uncertain. V dropped 7 bases and J dropped 7 bases, with 16 bases sitting between them. The CDR3 loop spans 13 amino acids. Germline assignment: CDR1 SNHLY and CDR2 FYNNEI. The CDR3, as DNA: TGTGCCAGCAACGAAGTGGGTTCGGATGAAGCTTTCTTT. Protein: CASNEVGSDEAFF.

The rearrangement uses TRBV18 and TRBJ1-3; D call uncertain. V gave up 0 bases and J gave up 0 bases, with 6 bases separating them. The CDR3 loop spans 15 amino acids. Germline assignment: CDR1 KGHSH and CDR2 LQKENI. CDR3: CASSPPGNSGNTIYF. The DNA of the CDR3 is TGTGCCAGCTCACCACCTGGCAACTCTGGAAACACCATATATTTT.

This chain connects TRBV5-6 to TRBJ1-3, with TRBD1 matching 10 bases. The V and J ends lost 4 bases and 5 bases, in that order; junction bases with no gene match: 6. The CDR3 extends over 15 amino acids. Per the germline V gene, CDR1 is SGHDT and CDR2 is YYEEEE. The CDR3 protein is CASSPDRGPRNTIYF. CDR3 DNA sequence: TGTGCCAGCAGCCCCGACAGGGGGCCTCGAAACACCATATATTTT. The complete variable domain, with remaining parts taken from reference TRBV5-6 and TRBJ1-3, reads DAGVTQSPTHLIKTRGQQVTLRCSPKSGHDTVSWYQQALGQGPQFIFQYYEEEERQRGNFPDRFSGHQFPNYSSELNVNALLLGDSALYLCASSPDRGPRNTIYFGEGSWLTVV.

The CDR3 reads CASSLSSLTDTQYF. In nucleotides, the CDR3 is TGTGCCAGCAGCTTAAGCAGTCTCACAGATACGCAGTATTTT. The rearrangement links TRBV7-2 to TRBJ2-3; D is undetermined. V dropped 2 bases and J dropped 2 bases, with 8 bases sitting between them. Germline loops: CDR1 SGHTA, CDR2 FQGNSA. The length of the CDR3 is 14 residues.

V is TRBV9 and J is TRBJ1-5; D is uncertain. Trimming took 3 bases from V and 2 from J, leaving 12 bases between them. The CDR3 length is 15 residues. Germline values: CDR1 SGDLS, CDR2 YYNGEE. In DNA, the CDR3 is TGTGCCAGCAGCGGAACCGGAGGAGGCAATCAGCCCCAGCATTTT. Encoded protein: CASSGTGGGNQPQHF.

The rearrangement uses TRBV10-3 and TRBJ1-3; D gene ambiguous. Trimming pared 10 bases from V and 1 base from J, leaving 11 bases between. This CDR3 comprises 13 residues. Per the germline V gene, CDR1 is ENHRY and CDR2 is SYGVKD. DNA for the CDR3: TGTGCCACCTTAGGTTCTTCTGGAAACACCATATATTTT. Its protein is CATLGSSGNTIYF.

This rearrangement joins TRBV5-8 to TRBJ1-5; D ambiguous. Germline V gene lookup returns CDR1 SGHTS and CDR2 YDEGEE. The CDR3 is 15 amino acids. V was shortened by 2 bases and J by 0 bases, with 9 bases between the two germline ends. Here the CDR3 DNA reads TGTGCCAGCAGCTTCAGAGGAAATAGCAATCAGCCCCAGCATTTT. As protein: CASSFRGNSNQPQHF.

This clone was seen a handful of times. The chain has TRBV7-8 and TRBJ2-3; possibly TRBD1 or TRBD2 for D (5 bases each). This CDR3 has 15 amino acids. V shed 3 bases and J shed 0 bases, with 10 bases lying between them. Per germline, CDR1 SGHVS and CDR2 FQNEAQ. The CDR3: CASSFLGGSTDTQYF. As DNA, the CDR3 is TGTGCCAGCAGCTTCCTTGGGGGAAGCACAGATACGCAGTATTTT.

In DNA, the CDR3 is TGTGCCAGCAGCGTCGGGGGACAGTCGGGAGAGCAGTTCTTC. The encoded protein is CASSVGGQSGEQFF. The gene calls are TRBV9 and TRBJ2-1, with TRBD1 as a possible D gene (7 bases). Germline V gene lookup returns CDR1 SGDLS and CDR2 YYNGEE. Between the trimmed V and J ends, which lost 2 bases and 10 bases, there was a span of 16 bases. This CDR3 region has 14 residues.

V and J are TRBV11-2 and TRBJ2-5; a possible D gene is TRBD1 (5 bases). The ends were cut back, 0 bases at V and 5 bases at J, with 13 bases in the middle. Germline V gene lookup returns CDR1 SGHAT and CDR2 FQNNGV. The CDR3 runs 15 residues. CDR3 in amino acids: CASSLDPRGRETQYF. The DNA for the CDR3 is TGTGCCAGCAGCTTAGATCCAAGGGGTAGGGAGACCCAGTACTTC.

CDR3 sequence: CASSRGEGETQYF. CDR3 coding DNA: TGTGCCAGCAGCCGGGGGGAGGGGGAGACCCAGTACTTC. J is TRBJ2-5 and V is TRBV6-6, with TRBD2 identical over 7 bases. The junction had 6 bases not matched to a gene; V was cut back by 6 bases and J by 5 bases. Per the germline V gene, CDR1 is MNHNY and CDR2 is SVGAGI (reference sequence). The CDR3 sequence is 13 residues long.

V usage is TRBV6-1 and J usage is TRBJ1-5; tentatively, D is TRBD1 (5 bases). The V end lost 6 bases, the J end lost 5 bases, and 11 bases lay between the germline ends. The CDR3 length is 13 residues. Per germline, CDR1 MNHNS and CDR2 SASEGT. This CDR3 is CASSIQGDQPQHF. CDR3 sequence (DNA): TGTGCCAGCAGCATCCAGGGCGATCAGCCCCAGCATTTT.

This clone was counted a single time. This chain links TRBV11-2 with TRBJ2-2; D is ambiguous. Germline CDR1 and CDR2: SGHAT and FQNNGV. Trimming shortened V by 4 bases and J by 6 bases, and 12 bases separated the two germline ends. This CDR3 has 14 amino acids. In nucleotides, the CDR3 is TGTGCCAGCAGCTATAGTGTTAATCCCGGGGAGCTGTTTTTT. The encoded protein is CASSYSVNPGELFF.

The rearrangement joins TRBV11-3 to TRBJ1-1, with TRBD1 as a possible D gene (6 bases). V was pared by 11 bases and J by 1 base, with 14 bases between. Germline V gene data show CDR1 as SGHNT and CDR2 as YENEEA. CDR3 length equals 13 residues. CDR3 sequence (DNA): TGTGCCGTGGGGGGGACACCGAACACTGAAGCTTTCTTT. This codes for CAVGGTPNTEAFF.